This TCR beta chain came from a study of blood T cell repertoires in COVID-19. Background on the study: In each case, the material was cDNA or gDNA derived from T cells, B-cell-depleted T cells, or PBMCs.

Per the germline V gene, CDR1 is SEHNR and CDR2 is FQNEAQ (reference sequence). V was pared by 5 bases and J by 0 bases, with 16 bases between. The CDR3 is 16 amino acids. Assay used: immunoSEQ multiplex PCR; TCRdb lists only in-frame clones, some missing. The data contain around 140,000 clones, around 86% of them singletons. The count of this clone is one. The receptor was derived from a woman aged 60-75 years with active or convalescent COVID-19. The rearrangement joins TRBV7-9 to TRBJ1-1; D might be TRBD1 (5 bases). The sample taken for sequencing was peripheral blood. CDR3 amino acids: CASSPDRTLVNTEAFF. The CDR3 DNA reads TGTGCCAGCAGCCCAGACCGGACACTCGTGAACACTGAAGCTTTCTTT.